This T cell receptor beta chain was documented in a study of blood T cell repertoires in COVID-19. Study information: COVID-19 samples from acute and convalescent phases originated in the United States, Italy and Spain. The cDNA or gDNA used as material had been derived from T cells, B-cell-depleted T cells, or PBMCs.

In the original processing: Researchers report that nucleated cell counts were estimated from reference gene primer amplification. Only in-frame clones appear in the TCRdb table, and some are missing; sequencing was by immunoSEQ multiplex PCR. D and trimming were read from the DNA, whereas the V and J calls and clone size are those reported in that table. The sample lists 100,000 to 150,000 clones, about 82% occurring once. The sequencing sample was made of peripheral blood. The sequence was collected from a human donor in a cohort sampled during active COVID-19.

DNA for the CDR3: TGTGCCAGCAGTGACGGGGCTGGGACAACGAACACCGGGGAGCTGTTTTTT. It codes for CASSDGAGTTNTGELFF. The chain links TRBV6-4 to TRBJ2-2, with TRBD1 as a possible D gene (6 bases). The CDR3 runs 17 residues. The ends were cut back, 2 bases at V and 0 bases at J, with 13 bases in the middle. Germline V CDR1 and CDR2: MRHNA, SNTAGT.